The table lists the clone carrying this T cell receptor beta chain with a few counts. The antigen remains undetermined. The record originates from a study of cytomegalovirus exposure and HLA in healthy donors. Across the whole study: A preliminary data release comprised roughly 80 million unique TCRs obtained from HLA-typed donors.

The PCR contained 60 Vbeta and 13 Jbeta primers. Assay used: immunoSEQ multiplex PCR; TCRdb lists only in-frame clones, some missing. The table lists approximately 89,000 clones, more than 55% of them singletons. This CDR3 is built from 13 residues. CDR1 is GTSNPN and CDR2 is SVGIG in the germline V gene (reference sequence). Trimming removed 1 base at V and 1 base at J, with 7 bases between. Study-wide results and limits: The authors later linked a missense DCLRE1C variant to TCR beta V- and J-gene trimming. Later analysis placed DRB1 highest and HLA-C lowest in TCR association rates, which differed by HLA locus.

J is TRBJ1-2 and V is TRBV30, with D perhaps TRBD1 (5 bases). The receptor comes from a woman younger than 45 in good health and CMV-seropositive. Sequenced: PBMCs. Written as DNA, the CDR3 is TGTGCCTGGAGTGACGGGGGTAACTATGGCTACACCTTC. It codes for CAWSDGGNYGYTF.